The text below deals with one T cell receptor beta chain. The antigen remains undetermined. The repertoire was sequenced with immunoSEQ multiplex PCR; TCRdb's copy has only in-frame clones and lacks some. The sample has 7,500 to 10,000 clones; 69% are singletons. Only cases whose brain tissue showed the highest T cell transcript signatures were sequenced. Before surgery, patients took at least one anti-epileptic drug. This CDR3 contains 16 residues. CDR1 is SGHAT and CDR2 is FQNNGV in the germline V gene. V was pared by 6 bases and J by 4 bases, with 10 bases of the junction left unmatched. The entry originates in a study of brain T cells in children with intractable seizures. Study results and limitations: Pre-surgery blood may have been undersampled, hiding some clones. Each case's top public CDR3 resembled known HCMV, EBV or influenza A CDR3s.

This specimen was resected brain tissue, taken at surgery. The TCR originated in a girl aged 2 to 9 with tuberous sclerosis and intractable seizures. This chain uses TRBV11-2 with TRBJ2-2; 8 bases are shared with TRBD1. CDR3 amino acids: CASRGGTGGSTGELFF. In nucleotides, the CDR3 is TGTGCCAGCAGGGGTGGAACAGGGGGTAGCACCGGGGAGCTGTTTTTT.